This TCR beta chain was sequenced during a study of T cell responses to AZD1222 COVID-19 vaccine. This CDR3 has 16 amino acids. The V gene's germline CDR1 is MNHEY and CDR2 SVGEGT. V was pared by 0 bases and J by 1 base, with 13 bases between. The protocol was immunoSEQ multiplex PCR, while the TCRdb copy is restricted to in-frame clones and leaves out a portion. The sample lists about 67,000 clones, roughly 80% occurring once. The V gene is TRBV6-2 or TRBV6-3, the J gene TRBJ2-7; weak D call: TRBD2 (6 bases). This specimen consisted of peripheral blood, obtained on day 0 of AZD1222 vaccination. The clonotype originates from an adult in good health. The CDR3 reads CASSYSFGSLSYEQYF. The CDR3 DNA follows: TGTGCCAGCAGTTACTCTTTCGGGAGTTTGTCCTACGAGCAGTACTTC.